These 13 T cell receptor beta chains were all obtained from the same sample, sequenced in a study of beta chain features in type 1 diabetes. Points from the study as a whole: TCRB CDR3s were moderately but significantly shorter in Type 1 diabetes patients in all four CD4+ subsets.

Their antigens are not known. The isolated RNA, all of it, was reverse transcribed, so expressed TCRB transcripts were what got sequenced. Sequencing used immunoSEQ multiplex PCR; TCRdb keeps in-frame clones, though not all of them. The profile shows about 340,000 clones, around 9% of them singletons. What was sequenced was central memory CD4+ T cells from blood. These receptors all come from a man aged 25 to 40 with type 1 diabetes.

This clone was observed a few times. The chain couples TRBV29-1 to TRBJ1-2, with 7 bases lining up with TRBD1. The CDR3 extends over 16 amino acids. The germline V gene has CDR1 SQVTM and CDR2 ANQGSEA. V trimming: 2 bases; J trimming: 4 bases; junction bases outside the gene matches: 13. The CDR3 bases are TGCAGCGTTGAATCTGCGGGACAGTCAAGGGTCTATGGCTACACCTTC. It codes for CSVESAGQSRVYGYTF.

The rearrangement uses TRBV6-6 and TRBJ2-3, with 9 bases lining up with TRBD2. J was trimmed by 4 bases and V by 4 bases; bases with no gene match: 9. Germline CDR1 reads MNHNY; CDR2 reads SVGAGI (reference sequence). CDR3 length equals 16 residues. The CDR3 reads CASSSPSSGGSDTQYF. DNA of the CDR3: TGTGCCAGCAGTTCCCCGAGTAGCGGGGGATCAGATACGCAGTATTTT.

The CDR3 DNA follows: TGCGCCAGCAGTGAGGGCGGCGAAAATGTGTTCTTT. It specifies CASSEGGENVFF. J is TRBJ1-1 and V is TRBV10-2; D is ambiguous. With 2 bases removed from V and 14 bases from J, the gap between germline ends came to 15 bases. The length of the CDR3 is 12 residues. Per germline, CDR1 WSHSY and CDR2 SAAADI.

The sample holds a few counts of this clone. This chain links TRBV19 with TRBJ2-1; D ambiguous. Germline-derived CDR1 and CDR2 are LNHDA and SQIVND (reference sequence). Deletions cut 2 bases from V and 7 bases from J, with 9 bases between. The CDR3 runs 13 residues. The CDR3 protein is CASSIIAFNEQFF. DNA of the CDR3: TGTGCCAGTAGTATAATAGCCTTTAATGAGCAGTTCTTC. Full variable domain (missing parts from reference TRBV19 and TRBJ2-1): DGGITQSPKYLFRKEGQNVTLSCEQNLNHDAMYWYRQDPGQGLRLIYYSQIVNDFQKGDIAEGYSVSREKKESFPLTVTSAQKNPTAFYLCASSIIAFNEQFFGPGTRLTVL.

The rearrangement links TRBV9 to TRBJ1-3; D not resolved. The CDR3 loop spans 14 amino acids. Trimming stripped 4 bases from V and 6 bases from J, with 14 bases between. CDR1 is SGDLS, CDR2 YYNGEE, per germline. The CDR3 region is CASSPLSPANTIYF. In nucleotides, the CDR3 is TGTGCCAGCAGCCCCCTATCCCCGGCAAACACCATATATTTT. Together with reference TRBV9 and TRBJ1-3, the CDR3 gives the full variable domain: DSGVTQTPKHLITATGQRVTLRCSPRSGDLSVYWYQQSLDQGLQFLIQYYNGEERAKGNILERFSAQQFPDLHSELNLSSLELGDSALYFCASSPLSPANTIYFGEGSWLTVV.

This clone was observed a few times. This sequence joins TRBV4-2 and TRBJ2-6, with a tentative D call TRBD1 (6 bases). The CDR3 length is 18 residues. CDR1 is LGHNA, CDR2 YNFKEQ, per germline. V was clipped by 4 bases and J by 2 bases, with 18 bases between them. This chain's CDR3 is CASSPLWGQNTGANVLTF. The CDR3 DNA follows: TGTGCCAGCAGCCCCCTGTGGGGGCAAAATACTGGGGCCAACGTCCTGACTTTC.

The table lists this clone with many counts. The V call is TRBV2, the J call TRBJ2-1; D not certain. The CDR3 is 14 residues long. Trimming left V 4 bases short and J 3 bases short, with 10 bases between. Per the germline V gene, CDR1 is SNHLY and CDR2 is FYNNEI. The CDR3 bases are TGTGCCAGCAGTGCTTTATCGAACTACAATGAGCAGTTCTTC. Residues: CASSALSNYNEQFF.

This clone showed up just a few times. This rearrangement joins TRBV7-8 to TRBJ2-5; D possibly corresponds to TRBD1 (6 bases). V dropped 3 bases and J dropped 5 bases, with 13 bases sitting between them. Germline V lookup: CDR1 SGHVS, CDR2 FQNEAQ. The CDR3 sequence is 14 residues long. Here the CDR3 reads CASSFSGDGETQYF. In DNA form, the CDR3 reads TGTGCCAGCAGCTTCTCAGGGGATGGGGAGACCCAGTACTTC. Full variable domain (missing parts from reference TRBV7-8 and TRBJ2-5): GAGVSQSPRYKVAKRGQDVALRCDPISGHVSLFWYQQALGQGPEFLTYFQNEAQLDKSGLPSDRFFAERPEGSVSTLKIQRTQQEDSAVYLCASSFSGDGETQYFGPGTRLLVL.

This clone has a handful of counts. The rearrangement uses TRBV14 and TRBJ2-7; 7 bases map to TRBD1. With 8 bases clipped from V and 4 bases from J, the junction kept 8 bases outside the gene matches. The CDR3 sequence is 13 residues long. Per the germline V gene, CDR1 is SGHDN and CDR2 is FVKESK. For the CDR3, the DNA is TGTGCCAGCTCATGGGGACAGACATACGAGCAGTACTTC. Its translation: CASSWGQTYEQYF.

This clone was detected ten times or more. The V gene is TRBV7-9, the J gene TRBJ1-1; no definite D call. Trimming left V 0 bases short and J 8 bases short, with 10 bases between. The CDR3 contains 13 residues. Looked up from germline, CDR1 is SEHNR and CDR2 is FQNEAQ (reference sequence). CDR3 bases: TGTGCCAGCAGCTTAGCGAGGGAGTCCGAAGCTTTCTTT. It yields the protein CASSLARESEAFF.

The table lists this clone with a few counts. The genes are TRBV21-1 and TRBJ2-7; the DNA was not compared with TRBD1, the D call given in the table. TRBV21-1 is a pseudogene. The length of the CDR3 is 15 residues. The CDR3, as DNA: TGTGCCAGCAGCAAAGCTTGCAGGCCTACCTACGAGCAGTACTTC. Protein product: CASSKACRPTYEQYF.

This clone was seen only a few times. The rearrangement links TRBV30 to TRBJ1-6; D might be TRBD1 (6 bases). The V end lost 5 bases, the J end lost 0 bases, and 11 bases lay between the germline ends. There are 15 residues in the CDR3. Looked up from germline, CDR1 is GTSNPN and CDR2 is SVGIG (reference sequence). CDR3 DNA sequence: TGTGCCTGGGGGACAACGAGCTCCTATAATTCACCCCTCCACTTT. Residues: CAWGTTSSYNSPLHF.

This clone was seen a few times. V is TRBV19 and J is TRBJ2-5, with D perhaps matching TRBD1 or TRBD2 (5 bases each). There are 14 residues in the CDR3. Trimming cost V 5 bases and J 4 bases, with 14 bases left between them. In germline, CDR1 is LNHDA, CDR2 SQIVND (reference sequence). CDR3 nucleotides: TGTGCCAGTAGTCAGGCTTTTGGGGGAGAGACCCAGTACTTC. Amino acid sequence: CASSQAFGGETQYF.